One and the same sample provided the 15 T cell receptor beta chains below, sequenced in a study of radiation and T cells in renal cell carcinoma. The method was immunoSEQ multiplex PCR; TCRdb's version includes in-frame clones alone and lacks a portion of them. Of roughly 120,000 clones in the sample, approximately 80% are singletons; the top ten hold less than 2.5%. Time point indicated: blood 2 weeks post-SBRT. The treatment: 15 Gy SBRT to primary tumor, nephrectomy 4 weeks later. This specimen consisted of blood, obtained from a patient whose treatment included radiotherapy and nephrectomy. The receptors were gathered from a woman aged 55-69 years with renal cell carcinoma.

The chain combines TRBV4-2 with TRBJ1-3; D may be TRBD1 (5 bases). CDR3 length equals 15 residues. V was pared by 2 bases and J by 2 bases, with 10 bases between. Germline V CDR1 and CDR2: LGHNA, YNFKEQ. The CDR3 coding sequence is TGTGCCAGCAGCCAAAAGCTGGGGGCTGGAAACACCATATATTTT. Protein product: CASSQKLGAGNTIYF.

The V call is TRBV18, the J call TRBJ2-7; TRBD1 is a possible D gene (5 bases). Trimming pared 4 bases from V and 4 bases from J, leaving 20 bases between. Germline values: CDR1 KGHSH, CDR2 LQKENI. The CDR3 sequence is 16 residues long. This CDR3 is CASSQEGAAKNYEQYF. The CDR3 nucleotides are TGTGCCAGCTCACAGGAAGGGGCCGCGAAAAATTACGAGCAGTACTTC.

The chain links TRBV27 to TRBJ2-7, with 9 bases that match TRBD1. Germline CDR1 and CDR2: MNHEY and SMNVEV (reference sequence). V dropped 2 bases and J dropped 0; count of bases not matched to a gene: 2. The CDR3 has 15 residues. Here the CDR3 DNA reads TGTGCCAGCAGTTTAATGACAGGGGGCTCCTACGAGCAGTACTTC. Translating it yields CASSLMTGGSYEQYF.

This clone was observed at least ten times. The rearrangement joins TRBV7-9 to TRBJ1-1; no clear D gene. Germline V gene lookup returns CDR1 SEHNR and CDR2 FQNEAQ (reference sequence). The CDR3 is 13 residues long. Deletions cut 5 bases from V and 7 bases from J, with 14 bases between. This CDR3 is CASSVHSNDEAFF. CDR3 bases: TGTGCCAGCAGCGTACACAGCAATGATGAAGCTTTCTTT.

This clone was detected a few times. The V and J genes are TRBV7-9 and TRBJ2-1, with TRBD1 identical over 10 bases. The CDR3 extends over 15 amino acids. Unmatched junction bases numbered 6, after V lost 6 bases and J lost 4 bases. Per germline, CDR1 SEHNR and CDR2 FQNEAQ (reference sequence). CDR3 DNA: TGTGCCAGCAGTCCGGGACAGGGGCTTTACAATGAGCAGTTCTTC. Amino acid sequence: CASSPGQGLYNEQFF.

This chain connects TRBV19 to TRBJ2-1, with D uncertain. V was shortened by 0 bases and J by 9 bases, with 12 bases between the two germline ends. In germline, CDR1 is LNHDA, CDR2 SQIVND (reference sequence). The CDR3 length is 14 residues. The CDR3 region is CASSIEGQGPEQFF. In DNA form, the CDR3 reads TGTGCCAGTAGTATAGAGGGTCAAGGCCCTGAGCAGTTCTTC.

This chain connects TRBV5-6 to TRBJ2-5; D gene ambiguous. The V end was cut by 2 bases, the J end by 5 bases, with 4 bases between. Germline loops: CDR1 SGHDT, CDR2 YYEEEE. The CDR3 consists of 11 residues. CDR3 sequence: CASSFRETQYF. The CDR3 region has the DNA TGTGCCAGCAGCTTTAGGGAGACCCAGTACTTC.

The chain is built from TRBV15 and TRBJ1-1; TRBD1 matches 8 bases. Germline assignment: CDR1 LNHNV and CDR2 YYDKDF (reference sequence). J lost 5 bases, V lost 2 bases, and 4 bases had no gene match. This CDR3 has 14 residues. CDR3 bases: TGTGCCACCAGCAGATCGGACAGGGCAACTGAAGCTTTCTTT. It encodes CATSRSDRATEAFF.

This clone was counted once. CDR3 sequence: CASGANYGYTF. CDR3 in DNA: TGTGCCAGTGGGGCTAACTATGGCTACACCTTC. V gene TRBV19 combines with J gene TRBJ1-2; D is uncertain. This CDR3 spans 11 amino acids. V lost 8 bases to trimming and J lost 0 bases, with 4 bases between them. The V gene's germline CDR1 is LNHDA and CDR2 SQIVND (reference sequence).

The chain uses TRBV28 and TRBJ1-2; 7 nucleotides line up with TRBD1. Germline values: CDR1 MDHEN, CDR2 SYDVKM. This CDR3 comprises 13 residues. V lost 8 bases to trimming and J lost 8 bases; unmatched junction nucleotides: 11. In nucleotides, the CDR3 is TGTGCCAGCGGGTCGACAGGGCGGCGCGGCTACACCTTC. Amino acid sequence: CASGSTGRRGYTF.

This sequence joins TRBV10-2 and TRBJ2-1; TRBD1 matches 12 bases. CDR1 and CDR2 (germline): WSHSY, SAAADI. After removal of 0 bases from V and 8 bases from J, the junction contained 5 bases not matched to a gene. The CDR3 extends over 16 amino acids. CDR3 protein: CASSESGTGGKDEQFF. CDR3 bases: TGCGCCAGCAGTGAGTCGGGGACAGGGGGCAAGGATGAGCAGTTCTTC.

The J gene is TRBJ2-5, the V gene TRBV10-3, with 8 bases identical to TRBD1. J gave up 5 bases and V 4 bases, and 3 bases lay outside the gene matches. CDR1 and CDR2 (germline): ENHRY, SYGVKD. CDR3 length: 13 amino acids. The CDR3 loop reads CAISGGDRETQYF. The CDR3 nucleotides read TGTGCCATCAGTGGGGGGGACAGGGAGACCCAGTACTTC.

The rearrangement links TRBV18 to TRBJ1-2; a weak D match, TRBD1 (5 bases). V was pared by 2 bases and J by 8 bases, with 12 bases between. The CDR3 runs to 13 residues. The V gene's germline CDR1 is KGHSH and CDR2 LQKENI. The CDR3, as DNA: TGTGCCAGCTCACCAGAGGGGTCCTGGGGCTACACCTTC. Amino acid sequence: CASSPEGSWGYTF.

This chain's CDR3 is CASSPKGGNTEAFF. In nucleotides, the CDR3 is TGTGCCAGCAGTCCAAAAGGAGGTAACACTGAAGCTTTCTTT. The rearrangement joins TRBV6-4 to TRBJ1-1; the D is unclear. Looked up from germline, CDR1 is MRHNA and CDR2 is SNTAGT. Trimming removed 5 bases from V and 2 bases from J, with 12 bases in between. The CDR3 has 14 residues.

The chain uses TRBV9 and TRBJ2-5; TRBD2 agrees at 11 bases. The V gene end was trimmed by 3 bases and the J gene end by 5 bases; junction bases not matched to a gene: 12. Germline V gives CDR1 SGDLS, CDR2 YYNGEE. The CDR3 runs 17 residues. Written as DNA, the CDR3 is TGTGCCAGCAGCGCCATACCGGGACTAGCGGTACGCGAGACCCAGTACTTC. Its protein product is CASSAIPGLAVRETQYF. The full variable domain, in which reference TRBV9 and TRBJ2-5 provide the parts outside the CDR3, is DSGVTQTPKHLITATGQRVTLRCSPRSGDLSVYWYQQSLDQGLQFLIQYYNGEERAKGNILERFSAQQFPDLHSELNLSSLELGDSALYFCASSAIPGLAVRETQYFGPGTRLLVL.